The 25 T cell receptor beta chains in this list originate from one sample, sequenced in a study of T cell changes during pregnancy in multiple sclerosis. This table comes from immunoSEQ multiplex PCR, and its TCRdb copy is limited to in-frame clones, with some not included. The sample carries 30,000 to 35,000 clones, approximately 88% recorded once. The sequencing here drew on CD8+ T cells from peripheral blood mononuclear cells, taken in the first trimester of pregnancy. These receptors came from a female donor with multiple sclerosis, enrolled in a pregnancy study.

V usage is TRBV7-9 and J usage is TRBJ1-1; TRBD1 might be the D (6 bases). Germline CDR1 reads SEHNR; CDR2 reads FQNEAQ (reference sequence). V was cut by 5 bases and J by 7 bases, with 14 bases left in between. The CDR3 runs to 13 residues. CDR3 nucleotides: TGTGCCAGCAGCCTCCTACAGGGCGATGAAGCTTTCTTT. Encoded protein: CASSLLQGDEAFF. The entire variable domain, with the rest obtained from reference TRBV7-9 and TRBJ1-1, is as follows: DTGVSQNPRHKITKRGQNVTFRCDPISEHNRLYWYRQTLGQGPEFLTYFQNEAQLEKSRLLSDRFSAERPKGSFSTLEIQRTEQGDSAMYLCASSLLQGDEAFFGQGTRLTVV.

The chain has TRBV5-4 and TRBJ2-7; 7 positions match TRBD2. Per the germline V gene, CDR1 is SGHNT and CDR2 is YYREEE (reference sequence). This CDR3 spans 11 amino acids. V trimming: 5 bases; J trimming: 7 bases; junction bases outside the gene matches: 3. The CDR3 protein is CASSLGGEQYF. The CDR3 nucleotides are TGTGCCAGCAGTCTGGGGGGGGAGCAGTACTTC.

The chain is built from TRBV30 and TRBJ2-3, with 10 bases that match TRBD2. Germline V gives CDR1 GTSNPN, CDR2 SVGIG (reference sequence). V lost 1 base and J lost 1; bases outside the gene matches: 2. The CDR3 covers 15 residues. The DNA of the CDR3 is TGTGCCTGGAGTGGAGCGGGGGGGCGCACAGATACGCAGTATTTT. This gives the protein CAWSGAGGRTDTQYF.

This clone occurred many times. The chain is built from TRBV6-1 and TRBJ1-2, with D perhaps matching TRBD1 (5 bases). This CDR3 is built from 16 residues. V gave up 3 bases and J gave up 7 bases, with 21 bases separating them. The V gene's germline CDR1 is MNHNS and CDR2 SASEGT. This CDR3 is CASSDGGGAAVGGYTF. The CDR3 DNA follows: TGTGCCAGCAGTGACGGCGGAGGGGCGGCAGTTGGTGGCTACACCTTC.

This chain uses TRBV6-6 with TRBJ2-7, with TRBD1 matching 7 bases. J was trimmed by 0 bases and V by 6 bases; bases with no gene match: 2. This CDR3 spans 13 amino acids. CDR1 MNHNY and CDR2 SVGAGI come from the germline V gene (reference sequence). This chain's CDR3 is CASRRDSSYEQYF. CDR3 nucleotides: TGTGCCAGCAGAAGGGACAGCTCCTACGAGCAGTACTTC.

The chain employs TRBV28 and TRBJ2-3; 11 bases are a match to TRBD2. With 2 bases clipped from V and 6 bases from J, the junction kept 10 bases outside the gene matches. CDR3 length: 17 residues. Germline V gene lookup returns CDR1 MDHEN and CDR2 SYDVKM. CDR3 in DNA: TGTGCCAGCAGTTTAGGGTCCCTAGCGGGGGGTCTGGATACGCAGTATTTT. Translating it yields CASSLGSLAGGLDTQYF.

This clone showed up just once. The chain is built from TRBV30 and TRBJ2-7; D gene unclear. This CDR3 has 12 amino acids. The V end lost 8 bases, the J end lost 1 base, and 12 bases lay between the germline ends. The germline V gene encodes CDR1 GTSNPN and CDR2 SVGIG (reference sequence). The CDR3 DNA is TGTGCCGGCTACAGTGCGTCCTACGAGCAGTACTTC. Translation gives CAGYSASYEQYF.

This chain links TRBV28 with TRBJ1-2; D is undetermined. The V end was cut by 3 bases, the J end by 4 bases, with 12 bases between. CDR1 is MDHEN, CDR2 SYDVKM, per germline. The CDR3 is 14 residues long. CDR3 nucleotides: TGTGCCAGCAGTTTTCTGGGCAGCGGCTATGGCTACACCTTC. Protein product: CASSFLGSGYGYTF.

The chain carries TRBV11-2 and TRBJ2-3; possibly TRBD1 for D (6 bases). Trimming left V 3 bases short and J 5 bases short, with 12 bases between. The germline V gene has CDR1 SGHAT and CDR2 FQNNGV. The CDR3 spans 14 residues. DNA for the CDR3: TGTGCCAGCAGCTTTGCAGGGGCTGGAGATACGCAGTATTTT. Translated, it gives CASSFAGAGDTQYF.

This chain uses TRBV27 with TRBJ2-2; a possible D gene is TRBD1 (5 bases). The CDR3 sequence is 14 residues long. The germline gives CDR1 MNHEY, CDR2 SMNVEV (reference sequence). V was cut by 0 bases and J by 8 bases, with 10 bases left in between. CDR3 DNA sequence: TGTGCCAGCAGTTTATCTAAAGGGGTGGGGGAGCTGTTTTTT. Translated, it gives CASSLSKGVGELFF.

This sequence joins TRBV19 and TRBJ2-1, with 10 bases aligning to TRBD2. The CDR3 is 15 residues long. V shed 3 bases, J shed 6 bases, and the junction held 5 bases outside the gene matches. CDR1 is LNHDA, CDR2 SQIVND, per germline (reference sequence). CDR3 sequence: CASSIGASGSNEQFF. CDR3 sequence (DNA): TGTGCCAGTAGTATCGGGGCTAGCGGGAGCAATGAGCAGTTCTTC.

This chain uses TRBV19 with TRBJ2-1, with 8 positions matching TRBD1. The CDR3 contains 14 residues. Germline CDR1 is LNHDA and CDR2 is SQIVND (reference sequence). V shed 5 bases, J shed 6 bases, and the junction held 6 bases outside the gene matches. In nucleotides, the CDR3 is TGTGCCAGTAGTCCATCGGGACAGGCCAATGAGCAGTTCTTC. Translated, it gives CASSPSGQANEQFF.

This clone was seen a single time. The V call is TRBV30, the J call TRBJ2-3, with D possibly matching TRBD1 (6 bases). The germline V gene has CDR1 GTSNPN and CDR2 SVGIG (reference sequence). The CDR3 extends over 12 amino acids. The germline V and J ends were trimmed by 4 bases and 5 bases, with 10 bases remaining between them. CDR3 residues: CAWTRGGDTQYF. DNA for the CDR3: TGTGCCTGGACTCGAGGGGGAGATACGCAGTATTTT.

The genes are TRBV7-2 and TRBJ2-7, with 8 bases lining up with TRBD1. This CDR3 contains 13 residues. V was clipped by 2 bases and J by 5 bases; unmatched bases: 2. Germline V CDR1 and CDR2: SGHTA, FQGNSA. CDR3 residues: CASSLTTGDEQYF. The DNA of the CDR3 is TGTGCCAGCAGCTTAACGACAGGGGACGAGCAGTACTTC.

V usage is TRBV10-3 and J usage is TRBJ1-6; TRBD1 matches at 7 bases. Trimming removed 4 bases from V and 7 bases from J; junction bases left unmatched: 4. Germline loops: CDR1 ENHRY, CDR2 SYGVKD. This CDR3 is built from 14 residues. CDR3 loop: CAISGDRDNSPLHF. CDR3 in DNA: TGTGCCATCAGTGGTGACAGGGACAATTCACCCCTCCACTTT.

This clone was counted between two and nine times. This chain links TRBV7-9 with TRBJ1-6; TRBD1 matches 7 bases. The CDR3 contains 15 residues. Germline V gene data show CDR1 as SEHNR and CDR2 as FQNEAQ (reference sequence). J was trimmed by 13 bases and V by 5 bases; bases with no gene match: 14. This chain's CDR3 is CASSPTGSSSSPLHF. In DNA form, the CDR3 reads TGTGCCAGCAGCCCGACAGGGTCGAGCTCTTCGCCCCTCCACTTT.

The rearrangement joins TRBV27 to TRBJ1-1; a weak D match, TRBD1 (6 bases). Germline loops: CDR1 MNHEY, CDR2 SMNVEV (reference sequence). The V and J ends lost 4 bases and 3 bases respectively, with 15 bases between them. The CDR3 consists of 15 residues. Written as DNA, the CDR3 is TGTGCCAGCAGTTCCCCGGGACAAGGGGACACTGAAGCTTTCTTT. This sequence encodes CASSSPGQGDTEAFF.

V and J are TRBV27 and TRBJ1-4; 9 bases map to TRBD1. The J segment lost 8 bases and the V segment lost 4 bases, leaving 5 bases of the junction unmatched. The CDR3 consists of 14 residues. Germline V CDR1 and CDR2: MNHEY, SMNVEV (reference sequence). The CDR3: CASSSTGGQEKLFF. In DNA form, the CDR3 reads TGTGCCAGCAGTTCGACAGGGGGGCAAGAAAAACTGTTTTTT.

The sample holds one count of this clone. The rearrangement joins TRBV7-8 to TRBJ2-1; 11 nucleotides match TRBD2. The CDR3 covers 20 residues. CDR1 is SGHVS and CDR2 is FQNEAQ in the germline V gene. Losses at the gene ends were 5 bases for V and 0 bases for J; bases not matched to a gene: 15. CDR3 DNA: TGTGCCAGCAGCATAGGACTAGCGGGCAGCCCCGTTAGCTCCTACAATGAGCAGTTCTTC. Translated: CASSIGLAGSPVSSYNEQFF.

V usage is TRBV7-3 and J usage is TRBJ2-1; 10 bases align to TRBD2. J lost 4 bases, V lost 5 bases, and 5 bases had no gene match. Per germline, CDR1 SGHTA and CDR2 FQGTGA. The CDR3 spans 15 residues. CDR3 region: CASSASSGGYNEQFF. CDR3 DNA sequence: TGTGCCAGCAGCGCCTCTAGCGGGGGTTACAATGAGCAGTTCTTC.

V usage is TRBV2 and J usage is TRBJ1-4; D possibly corresponds to TRBD1 (5 bases). The CDR3 spans 13 residues. Germline lookup yields CDR1 SNHLY and CDR2 FYNNEI. The V end was cut by 3 bases, the J end by 8 bases, with 10 bases between. The DNA of the CDR3 is TGTGCCAGCAGTGATGGGACTGAGGAAAAACTGTTTTTT. Encoded protein: CASSDGTEEKLFF. The full variable domain, its missing parts supplied by reference TRBV2 and TRBJ1-4, is EPEVTQTPSHQVTQMGQEVILRCVPISNHLYFYWYRQILGQKVEFLVSFYNNEISEKSEIFDDQFSVERPDGSNFTLKIRSTKLEDSAMYFCASSDGTEEKLFFGSGTQLSVL.

The chain links TRBV27 to TRBJ2-5; D may be TRBD1 (6 bases). CDR1 and CDR2 from the germline V gene are MNHEY and SMNVEV (reference sequence). V was clipped by 1 base and J by 2 bases, with 14 bases between them. This CDR3 spans 16 amino acids. The CDR3 spells CASSLYTGSRQETQYF. CDR3 nucleotide sequence: TGTGCCAGCAGTTTATACACAGGGAGCAGACAAGAGACCCAGTACTTC.

The chain carries TRBV7-9 and TRBJ2-7; TRBD1 is a possible D gene (5 bases). V gave up 9 bases and J gave up 6 bases, with 12 bases separating them. This CDR3 region has 11 residues. Germline lookup yields CDR1 SEHNR and CDR2 FQNEAQ (reference sequence). The CDR3 DNA reads as TGTGCCAGTTATACAGGTTTCGAGCAGTACTTC. Its protein is CASYTGFEQYF.

This clone came up a few times. This sequence joins TRBV11-3 and TRBJ2-1; 11 nucleotides match TRBD1. The CDR3 length is 16 residues. CDR1 SGHNT and CDR2 YENEEA come from the germline V gene. V lost 2 bases to trimming and J lost 8 bases; unmatched junction nucleotides: 8. As DNA, the CDR3 is TGTGCCAGCAGCTTACTAGGACAGGGGGCATATCATGAGCAGTTCTTC. Amino acid sequence: CASSLLGQGAYHEQFF.

The chain uses TRBV19 and TRBJ2-3; 13 bases fit TRBD2. The CDR3 is 16 residues long. From germline, CDR1 is LNHDA and CDR2 SQIVND (reference sequence). The trim removed 6 bases at V and 5 bases at J, leaving 8 bases unmatched. CDR3 in amino acids: CASSPLAGGPGDTQYF. In DNA, the CDR3 is TGTGCCAGTAGCCCACTAGCGGGGGGGCCGGGAGATACGCAGTATTTT.